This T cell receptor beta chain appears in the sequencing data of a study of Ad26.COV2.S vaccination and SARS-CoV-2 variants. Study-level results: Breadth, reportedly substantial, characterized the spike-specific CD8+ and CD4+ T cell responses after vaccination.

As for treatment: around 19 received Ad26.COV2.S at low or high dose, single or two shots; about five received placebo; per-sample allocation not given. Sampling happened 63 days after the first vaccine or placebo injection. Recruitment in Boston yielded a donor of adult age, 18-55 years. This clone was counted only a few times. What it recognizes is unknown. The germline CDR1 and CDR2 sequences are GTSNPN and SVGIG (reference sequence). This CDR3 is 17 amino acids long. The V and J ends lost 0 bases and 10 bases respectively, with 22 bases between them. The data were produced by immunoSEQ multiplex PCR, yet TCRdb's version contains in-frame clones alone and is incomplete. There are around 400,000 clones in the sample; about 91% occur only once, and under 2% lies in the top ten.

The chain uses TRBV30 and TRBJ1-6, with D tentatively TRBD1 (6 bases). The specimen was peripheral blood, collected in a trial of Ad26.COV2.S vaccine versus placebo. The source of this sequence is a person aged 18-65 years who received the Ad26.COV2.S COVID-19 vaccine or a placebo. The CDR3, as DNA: TGTGCCTGGAGTGTCGAGGCATCGGGCAGGGGCTACTCACCCCTCCACTTT. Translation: CAWSVEASGRGYSPLHF.